This T cell receptor beta chain was captured by sequencing in a study of vaccination and CD4 T cells after COVID-19. Overall study context: Nasal swab PCR detected SARS-CoV-2 in convalescent patients, who comprised under ten mild cases and one severe case. Post-vaccination samples were procured at a median of around 78 days following dose two (range 14 to 241). The study drew post-COVID samples a median roughly 100 days after diagnosis (range 35 to 161).

Indicated treatment: roughly nine-day PBMC culture with coronavirus spike peptide pools or control peptides (ViraFEST assay). Regarding this clonotype: Its antigen is still unknown.

Germline V gene data show CDR1 as MNHEY and CDR2 as SVGAGI. This CDR3 contains 14 residues. V lost 2 bases, J lost 6 bases, and 13 bases lay in between. The assay that was used to sequence DNA from cultured CD4+ T cells was the Oncomine TCR Beta short-read assay. TCRdb redid the calling of the PCR reads with MiXCR, one entry per CDR3 protein. Of 10,000 to 12,000 distinct CDR3 sequences detected, 70% to 75% appear once; the ten largest clones hold about 8.8%. This sequence was found in a human donor who had recovered from COVID-19. The sample taken for sequencing was CD4+ T cells from blood, cultured in vitro. The chain has TRBV6-5 and TRBJ1-1; D might be TRBD1 (6 bases). The CDR3 DNA reads as TGTGCCAGCAGTTACCGAACAGGGCTGGCTGAAGCTTTCTTT. Translated, it gives CASSYRTGLAEAFF.